The rows below give T cell receptor beta chains drawn from one sample of a study of radiotherapy plus CTLA-4 blockade in lung cancer. Sequencing was performed with immunoSEQ multiplex PCR; in TCRdb, only in-frame clones are kept and a portion is missing. The profile covers 110,000 or so clones, with about four fifths appearing a single time and 4.5% to 5.5% taken by the ten largest. Here the sequenced sample was peripheral blood, taken from a patient treated with radiotherapy plus ipilimumab. The source is a human donor with non-small cell lung cancer who had a partial response to radiotherapy plus ipilimumab. Each CDR3 is given with its conserved first and last residue. Each record gives: J gene, D gene, V gene, CDR3 protein. D genes are given only for firm matches.

TRBJ1-3 | . | TRBV30 | CAWSEPGTPGNTIYF
TRBJ2-5 | . | TRBV7-9 | CASSGALDRETQYF
TRBJ2-7 | TRBD2 | TRBV30 | CAWSVGGSSYEQYF
TRBJ1-1 | . | TRBV2 | CASSTDGGTEAFF
TRBJ1-4 | . | TRBV28 | CASSSTNEKLFF
TRBJ2-1 | TRBD2 | TRBV4-2 | CATKRLAVAGVNEQFF
TRBJ2-3 | . | TRBV29-1 | CSVASNTDTQYF
TRBJ1-4 | TRBD1 | TRBV2 | CASSPLIPTGTGGSYNEKLFF
TRBJ2-1 | . | TRBV28 | CASYSLPLYNEQFF
TRBJ2-1 | TRBD1 | TRBV7-8 | CASSQEDREQFF
TRBJ2-3 | TRBD1 | TRBV27 | CASRTGTGVVVRTDTQYF
TRBJ2-7 | . | TRBV6-5 | CASSYRGGLSSYEQYF
TRBJ1-5 | TRBD1 | TRBV28 | CASRGQSRPQHF
TRBJ1-5 | TRBD1 | TRBV18 | CASSRGTASNQPQHF
TRBJ1-2 | . | TRBV25-1 | CASSDPGRDYGYTF
TRBJ1-4 | . | TRBV6-1 | CASSERTVNEKLFF
TRBJ1-2 | TRBD1 | TRBV7-2 | CASSLAPTGVDYGYTF
TRBJ2-3 | TRBD2 | TRBV27 | CASSPRGITGGSTDTQYF
TRBJ2-2 | . | TRBV6-1 | CASQRDSYTGELFF
TRBJ2-2 | . | TRBV7-2 | CASSLSHLSNTGELFF
TRBJ2-1 | TRBD1 | TRBV9 | CASSANPMGQGLLGSYNEQFF
TRBJ1-3 | TRBD1 | TRBV19 | CASSPGQMSLISSGNTIYF
TRBJ2-3 | TRBD2 | TRBV6-1 | CASCLAGEDTQYF
TRBJ1-2 | . | TRBV28 | CASSLGQPHYGYTF
TRBJ2-7 | . | TRBV27 | CASSSLYGTPSYEQYF
TRBJ1-1 | . | TRBV30 | CAWSVRQASEAFF
TRBJ2-7 | TRBD1 | TRBV5-1 | CASSLLGQGASEQYF
TRBJ2-1 | TRBD1 | TRBV25-1 | CASRGQGYNEQFF
. | TRBD1 | TRBV28 | CASSRDRGYEQYF
TRBJ2-1 | TRBD1 | TRBV10-3 | CAISESPGQGSNEQFF
TRBJ1-5 | TRBD1 | TRBV7-7 | CASSRDRNQPQHF
TRBJ1-5 | TRBD1 | TRBV6-1 | CASRQGPLESPQHF
TRBJ2-1 | . | TRBV6-5 | CASSTPRGYYNEQFF
TRBJ2-5 | TRBD1 | TRBV2 | CASSRDSWETQYF
TRBJ2-5 | TRBD2 | TRBV6-6 | CASRGGTSGTETQYF
TRBJ2-7 | . | TRBV6-1 | CASSEARTGYEQYF
TRBJ2-5 | . | TRBV7-2 | CASSRDRETQYF
TRBJ1-2 | TRBD1 | TRBV10-3 | CATSGTGENYGYTF
TRBJ1-1 | TRBD1 | TRBV10-3 | CAISEWGRRGLTEAFF
TRBJ2-7 | TRBD2 | TRBV4-2 | CASSQELAGSYEQYF
TRBJ2-1 | TRBD2 | TRBV6-5 | CASSTSGGPKQFF
TRBJ1-2 | TRBD1 | TRBV10-3 | CAISEGTGVGYTF
TRBJ2-1 | TRBD2 | TRBV4-2 | CASSQARRGLAGDNEQFF
TRBJ2-2 | . | TRBV11-2 | CASSFGSRTGELFF
TRBJ2-5 | . | TRBV9 | CASSPSQETQYF
TRBJ1-2 | TRBD1 | TRBV28 | CASSLQGAQGYTF
TRBJ2-1 | TRBD2 | TRBV7-2 | CASSLVTSGNEQFF
TRBJ1-5 | . | TRBV18 | CASSYGWEPNQPQHF
TRBJ2-1 | . | TRBV27 | CASSSTGFNFYNEQFF
TRBJ2-5 | . | TRBV18 | CASSPIPQETQYF
TRBJ1-2 | . | TRBV6-5 | CASSPYSGFYGYTF
TRBJ2-1 | . | TRBV27 | CAVNSINEQFF